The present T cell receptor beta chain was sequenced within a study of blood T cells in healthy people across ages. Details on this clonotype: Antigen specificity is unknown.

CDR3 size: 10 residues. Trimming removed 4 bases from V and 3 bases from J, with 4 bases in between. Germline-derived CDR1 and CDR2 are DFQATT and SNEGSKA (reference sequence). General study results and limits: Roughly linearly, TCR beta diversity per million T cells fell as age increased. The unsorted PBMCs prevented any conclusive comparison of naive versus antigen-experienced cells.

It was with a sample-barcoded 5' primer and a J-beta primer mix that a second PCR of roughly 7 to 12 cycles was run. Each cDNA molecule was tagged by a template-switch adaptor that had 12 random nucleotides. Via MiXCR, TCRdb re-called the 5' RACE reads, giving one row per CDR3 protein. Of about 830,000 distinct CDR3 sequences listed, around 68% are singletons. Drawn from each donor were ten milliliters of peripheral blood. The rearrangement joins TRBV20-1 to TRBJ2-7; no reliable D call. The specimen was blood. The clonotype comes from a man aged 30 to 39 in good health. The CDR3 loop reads CSANVYEQYF. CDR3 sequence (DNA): TGCAGTGCTAACGTCTACGAGCAGTACTTC.